These 25 T cell receptor beta chains were sequenced from one sample in a study of spatial heterogeneity in lung cancer. Study observations and caveats: Counts that tracked tumor mutation counts were those of expanded intratumoral alpha and beta TCRs.

TCRdb reprocessed the 5' RACE reads with MiXCR, giving one entry per CDR3 protein. Here the sample spans about 100,000 distinct CDR3 sequences, 3.5% to 5% being singletons. The sample's time point: sample taken at primary tumor resection. Their antigens are not known. This specimen was lung tumor tissue, taken at surgery. Receptors originate from a male donor with early-stage non-small cell lung cancer.

In its sample, this clonotype was seen many times. The chain is built from TRBV9 and TRBJ2-3, with 10 positions matching TRBD2. The CDR3 runs to 16 residues. Germline CDR1 SGDLS, CDR2 YYNGEE. V was pared by 2 bases and J by 1 base, with 4 bases of the junction left unmatched. CDR3 coding DNA: TGTGCCAGCAGCGTGGGGACTAGCGAACGCACAGATACGCAGTATTTT. It yields the protein CASSVGTSERTDTQYF.

This clonotype was counted many times. The chain is built from TRBV20-1 and TRBJ2-3; D is perhaps TRBD2 (5 bases). Trimming pared 3 bases from V and 4 bases from J, leaving 14 bases between. The CDR3 extends over 14 amino acids. Germline CDR1 reads DFQATT; CDR2 reads SNEGSKA (reference sequence). The CDR3 DNA follows: TGCAGTGCTAGCATATCGGGGTTGGCAGATACGCAGTATTTT. Its protein is CSASISGLADTQYF.

The chain couples TRBV20-1 to TRBJ2-7; D remains unclear. Looked up from germline, CDR1 is DFQATT and CDR2 is SNEGSKA (reference sequence). The length of the CDR3 is 14 residues. Trimming took 3 bases from V and 0 from J, leaving 12 bases between them. For the CDR3, the DNA is TGCAGTGCTAGCCTCGGTCGGACCTCCTACGAGCAGTACTTC. Translated, it gives CSASLGRTSYEQYF.

The genes are TRBV5-1 and TRBJ2-6; unclear D gene. This CDR3 region has 14 residues. V was trimmed by 4 bases and J by 2 bases, leaving 7 bases between them. CDR1 is SGHRS, CDR2 YFSETQ, per germline. The CDR3 DNA sequence: TGCGCCAGCAGCCTGGAGACTGGGGCCAACGTCCTGACTTTC. Translated: CASSLETGANVLTF.

This clonotype was detected ten times or more. The chain carries TRBV2 and TRBJ1-4, with D perhaps TRBD1 (6 bases). V lost 6 bases to trimming and J lost 2 bases, with 19 bases between them. This CDR3 region has 17 residues. The germline V gene has CDR1 SNHLY and CDR2 FYNNEI. CDR3 nucleotide sequence: TGTGCCAGCAGACACCGGTGGGGGGCTCGCACTAATGAAAAACTGTTTTTT. It specifies CASRHRWGARTNEKLFF.

This clonotype was recorded at least ten times. The chain recombines TRBV5-1 with TRBJ2-4; the D call may be TRBD1 or TRBD2 (5 bases each). Germline V lookup: CDR1 SGHRS, CDR2 YFSETQ. V lost 6 bases and J lost 7, with 14 bases in between. This CDR3 spans 13 amino acids. The CDR3 protein is CASMGTFTNIQYF. CDR3 DNA: TGCGCCAGCATGGGGACGTTTACGAACATTCAGTACTTC. Together with reference TRBV5-1 and TRBJ2-4, the CDR3 gives the full variable domain: KAGVTQTPRYLIKTRGQQVTLSCSPISGHRSVSWYQQTPGQGLQFLFEYFSETQRNKGNFPGRFSGRQFSNSRSEMNVSTLELGDSALYLCASMGTFTNIQYFGAGTRLSVL.

This clonotype was picked up many times. The rearrangement uses TRBV10-3 and TRBJ2-1; tentatively, D is TRBD1 (6 bases). V dropped 10 bases and J dropped 5 bases, with 21 bases sitting between them. The CDR3 totals 15 residues. Germline V lookup: CDR1 ENHRY, CDR2 SYGVKD. Written as DNA, the CDR3 is TGTGCCACTCAAAACCAACAGGGTCCCCACAATGAGCAGTTCTTC. Its translation is CATQNQQGPHNEQFF.

This clonotype was counted many times. In DNA, the CDR3 is TGCGCCAGCAGCTCTGATGGGCTAAGCAATCAGCCCCAGCATTTT. This gives the protein CASSSDGLSNQPQHF. The rearrangement links TRBV5-1 to TRBJ1-5; D remains unclear. The CDR3 spans 15 residues. The germline V and J ends were trimmed by 3 bases and 1 base, with 11 bases remaining between them. CDR1 and CDR2 from the germline V gene are SGHRS and YFSETQ.

This clonotype was observed at least ten times. This sequence joins TRBV5-5 and TRBJ2-3; 8 bases agree with TRBD1. Germline CDR1 SGHKS, CDR2 YYEKEE (reference sequence). The CDR3 is 15 amino acids. V dropped 3 bases and J dropped 5; count of bases not matched to a gene: 8. CDR3: CASSYQGAGGDTQYF. DNA for the CDR3: TGTGCCAGCAGCTACCAGGGGGCTGGCGGAGATACGCAGTATTTT.

This clonotype occurred many times. The V gene is TRBV12-3 or TRBV12-4, the J gene TRBJ1-1; D remains ambiguous. This CDR3 contains 16 residues. Trimming took off 3 bases at V and 0 bases at J, with 14 bases between the two ends. The CDR3 DNA reads as TGTGCCAGCAGTTTTGGATTCCCTAACATGAACACTGAAGCTTTCTTT. As protein: CASSFGFPNMNTEAFF.

This clonotype was counted a few times. V usage is TRBV2 and J usage is TRBJ1-1; tentatively, D is TRBD1 (5 bases). Trimming removed 2 bases from V and 2 bases from J, with 12 bases in between. CDR3 length: 15 amino acids. Germline CDR1 and CDR2: SNHLY and FYNNEI. In nucleotides, the CDR3 is TGTGCCAGCAGTGAACAGGGAGTGGGAAACACTGAAGCTTTCTTT. Translation: CASSEQGVGNTEAFF.

This clonotype has ten or more counts. Here the CDR3 reads CASSYGGLGTEAFF. The CDR3, as DNA: TGTGCCAGCAGTTATGGGGGGCTGGGCACTGAAGCTTTCTTT. The chain has TRBV6-6 and TRBJ1-1; perhaps TRBD1 as D (6 bases). The germline V gene encodes CDR1 MNHNY and CDR2 SVGAGI (reference sequence). The V gene lost 3 bases and the J gene lost 4 bases, with 12 bases spanning the gap. This CDR3 contains 14 residues.

The chain couples TRBV7-9 to TRBJ2-3; the D gene is possibly TRBD1 (6 bases). V was clipped by 5 bases and J by 2 bases, with 14 bases between them. Germline lookup yields CDR1 SEHNR and CDR2 FQNEAQ (reference sequence). The CDR3 totals 15 residues. CDR3 sequence: CASSLGQSHTDTQYF. CDR3 nucleotides: TGTGCCAGCAGCCTAGGACAGTCACACACAGATACGCAGTATTTT. Full variable domain (remainder filled in from reference TRBV7-9 and TRBJ2-3): DTGVSQNPRHKITKRGQNVTFRCDPISEHNRLYWYRQTLGQGPEFLTYFQNEAQLEKSRLLSDRFSAERPKGSFSTLEIQRTEQGDSAMYLCASSLGQSHTDTQYFGPGTRLTVL.

The sample holds many counts of this clonotype. The chain recombines TRBV28 with TRBJ2-7; 8 bases line up with TRBD1. Trimming cost V 5 bases and J 4 bases; bases outside gene matches: 7. There are 14 residues in the CDR3. CDR1 is MDHEN, CDR2 SYDVKM, per germline. CDR3 in DNA: TGTGCCAGCAGTCCCGGGACAGGTGAATACGAGCAGTACTTC. It is translated as CASSPGTGEYEQYF.

This clonotype occurred many times. The chain recombines TRBV28 with TRBJ1-3; D ambiguous. The CDR3 totals 13 residues. Germline CDR1 and CDR2: MDHEN and SYDVKM. V lost 5 bases and J lost 3, with 8 bases in between. The CDR3 nucleotides are TGTGCCAGCAGTCTGACTCATGGAAACACCATATATTTT. Protein sequence: CASSLTHGNTIYF.

This clonotype occurred a few times. The chain recombines TRBV4-1 with TRBJ2-5; either TRBD1 or TRBD2 may fit D (5 bases each). From germline, CDR1 is MGHRA and CDR2 YSYEKL. Trimming cost V 2 bases and J 5 bases, with 12 bases left between them. CDR3 length: 14 amino acids. This chain's CDR3 is CASSQRGEGETQYF. The CDR3 coding sequence is TGCGCCAGCAGCCAAAGGGGAGAGGGGGAGACCCAGTACTTC.

This clonotype was counted ten times or more. V usage is TRBV23-1 and J usage is TRBJ1-1; D gene unclear. TRBV23-1 carries the ORF label, with uncertain function. Between the trimmed V and J ends, which lost 8 bases and 1 base, there was a span of 14 bases. This CDR3 is 14 amino acids long. In DNA, the CDR3 is TGCGCCAGCTTCCCATTCCCCTCGAACACTGAAGCTTTCTTT. Its protein is CASFPFPSNTEAFF.

This clonotype was seen repeatedly, ten times or more. V gene TRBV29-1 combines with J gene TRBJ2-3, with D uncertain. V was trimmed by 4 bases and J by 4 bases, leaving 15 bases between them. The germline CDR1 and CDR2 sequences are SQVTM and ANQGSEA. The CDR3 totals 14 residues. The CDR3 loop is CSVGKLDGSDTQYF. The CDR3 DNA sequence: TGCAGCGTTGGTAAATTGGACGGGTCAGATACGCAGTATTTT.

This clonotype was detected ten times or more. This chain links TRBV3-1 with TRBJ2-3; a weak D match, TRBD1 (6 bases). The CDR3 length is 16 residues. Trimming shortened V by 1 base and J by 2 bases, and 13 bases separated the two germline ends. The V gene's germline CDR1 is LGHDT and CDR2 YNNKEL (reference sequence). This chain's CDR3 is CASSQAVGGYTDTQYF. CDR3 nucleotides: TGTGCCAGCAGCCAAGCGGTAGGGGGATACACAGATACGCAGTATTTT.

This clonotype was seen more than once but under ten times. The chain has TRBV29-1 and TRBJ2-3, with 8 bases that match TRBD2. The CDR3 is 14 amino acids. The V gene end was trimmed by 5 bases and the J gene end by 4 bases; junction bases not matched to a gene: 8. Germline V CDR1 and CDR2: SQVTM, ANQGSEA. The CDR3 region is CSVSPGLDPDTQYF. In DNA form, the CDR3 reads TGCAGCGTTTCACCGGGACTAGATCCAGATACGCAGTATTTT.

This clonotype was picked up many times. The chain recombines TRBV3-1 with TRBJ2-2; D is unresolved. The germline gives CDR1 LGHDT, CDR2 YNNKEL (reference sequence). V was cut by 1 base and J by 6 bases, with 6 bases left in between. CDR3 length equals 13 residues. The CDR3 nucleotides are TGTGCCAGCAGCCAAGTCCGGTCCGGGGAGCTGTTTTTT. Its translation: CASSQVRSGELFF.

This clonotype was seen at least ten times. V is TRBV5-1 and J is TRBJ1-1, with D possibly TRBD1 on 5 matching bases. CDR1 is SGHRS and CDR2 is YFSETQ in the germline V gene. V was trimmed by 4 bases and J by 5 bases, leaving 21 bases between them. The CDR3 is 16 residues long. In DNA form, the CDR3 reads TGCGCCAGCAGCCTGATCCCGATGTATGGGGGGACTGAAGCTTTCTTT. Amino acid sequence: CASSLIPMYGGTEAFF.

This clonotype was counted at least ten times. This chain joins TRBV20-1 and TRBJ1-1; the match to TRBD1 covers 7 bases. The CDR3 contains 14 residues. CDR1 and CDR2 from the germline V gene are DFQATT and SNEGSKA (reference sequence). V lost 6 bases and J lost 0; bases outside the gene matches: 7. The CDR3 sequence: CSAQGGFVNTEAFF. CDR3 in DNA: TGCAGTGCGCAGGGGGGGTTCGTGAACACTGAAGCTTTCTTT.

The table lists this clonotype with many counts. The chain uses TRBV11-3 and TRBJ2-1; weak D call: TRBD2 (5 bases). The CDR3 runs 12 residues. CDR1 is SGHNT, CDR2 YENEEA, per germline. Trimming pared 5 bases from V and 10 bases from J, leaving 12 bases between. The CDR3 DNA follows: TGTGCCAGCAGCGGAGGAGGTGACGAGCAGTTCTTC. As protein: CASSGGGDEQFF.

Many counts were recorded for this clonotype. This rearrangement joins TRBV5-1 to TRBJ2-3; unclear D gene. This CDR3 is built from 12 residues. Germline values: CDR1 SGHRS, CDR2 YFSETQ. The V end lost 5 bases, the J end lost 4 bases, and 8 bases lay between the germline ends. CDR3 sequence: CASRQGADTQYF. CDR3 coding DNA: TGCGCCAGCAGGCAAGGCGCAGATACGCAGTATTTT.